Presented here are 18 T cell receptor beta chains from one specimen sequenced in a study of monozygotic twins with inflammatory bowel disease. After re-calling the 5' RACE reads, TCRdb lists one entry per CDR3 protein, DNA absent. This sample's clone table lists 150,000 to 200,000 distinct CDR3 sequences. Sequencing used blood. The receptors stem from a human donor with ulcerative colitis or Crohn's disease, or a healthy co-twin of an affected twin (not recorded which).

The rearrangement links TRBV27 to TRBJ2-7; TCRdb indicates TRBD1, and absent DNA this call remains unverified. Looked up from germline, CDR1 is MNHEY and CDR2 is SMNVEV (reference sequence). CDR3 length equals 13 residues. This CDR3 reads CASSPDISYEQYF.

The chain employs TRBV29-1 and TRBJ2-7; TCRdb outputs TRBD2, but without DNA this stays unchecked. CDR1 and CDR2 from the germline V gene are SQVTM and ANQGSEA. The CDR3 length is 15 residues. The CDR3 reads CSVEVKAGSSYEQYF.

J is TRBJ2-5 and V is TRBV6-6. CDR1 MNHNY and CDR2 SVGAGI come from the germline V gene (reference sequence). The CDR3 loop spans 14 amino acids. This chain's CDR3 is CASSYSGGQETQYF.

The chain employs TRBV7-2 and TRBJ2-2. CDR1 and CDR2 from the germline V gene are SGHTA and FQGNSA. This CDR3 comprises 15 residues. CDR3 residues: CASSLYRPNTGELFF.

The V call is TRBV12-3 or TRBV12-4, the J call TRBJ2-3. The CDR3 extends over 15 amino acids. The CDR3 region is CASSLAGGSTDTQYF.

V gene TRBV4-3 combines with J gene TRBJ2-7; TCRdb's D call of TRBD1 is untestable without DNA. The CDR3 loop spans 16 amino acids. Germline assignment: CDR1 LGHNA and CDR2 YSLEER. CDR3 in amino acids: CASSQDLFGGGYEQYF.

The V call is TRBV10-3, the J call TRBJ2-1; TCRdb reports TRBD2, a call that lacks DNA to check it against. Germline loops: CDR1 ENHRY, CDR2 SYGVKD. The CDR3 runs to 15 residues. This CDR3 is CAISESTSGSNEQFF.

The V call is TRBV5-1, the J call TRBJ2-3; TCRdb's assignment of TRBD1 cannot be checked, as there is no DNA. Germline V gene data show CDR1 as SGHRS and CDR2 as YFSETQ. The CDR3 spans 14 residues. The CDR3 loop reads CASSYQGGTDTQYF.

The V gene is TRBV5-6, the J gene TRBJ2-5; TCRdb's D call of TRBD2 is untestable without DNA. This CDR3 spans 15 amino acids. CDR1 SGHDT and CDR2 YYEEEE come from the germline V gene. CDR3 amino acids: CASSFIIAGQETQYF.

This chain links TRBV28 with TRBJ2-5; TCRdb calls TRBD2, which cannot be checked without DNA. The CDR3 is 12 residues long. Germline CDR1 and CDR2: MDHEN and SYDVKM. The CDR3 reads CASRIARETQYF.

This chain's CDR3 is CASSLSYGFEAFF. This chain connects TRBV5-1 to TRBJ1-1. The CDR3 consists of 13 residues. CDR1 SGHRS and CDR2 YFSETQ come from the germline V gene.

The rearrangement joins TRBV9 to TRBJ2-1; there is no DNA to check the TCRdb D call of TRBD2. In germline, CDR1 is SGDLS, CDR2 YYNGEE. This CDR3 is 17 amino acids long. CDR3 in amino acids: CASSVLSGRSSYNEQFF.

This chain uses TRBV5-1 with TRBJ2-3; the TCRdb call, TRBD2, lacks DNA for checking. Germline V gene data show CDR1 as SGHRS and CDR2 as YFSETQ. This CDR3 has 16 amino acids. The CDR3 sequence is CASSGGLAGFSNTQYF. Drawing the rest from reference TRBV5-1 and TRBJ2-3, the complete variable domain is KAGVTQTPRYLIKTRGQQVTLSCSPISGHRSVSWYQQTPGQGLQFLFEYFSETQRNKGNFPGRFSGRQFSNSRSEMNVSTLELGDSALYLCASSGGLAGFSNTQYFGPGTRLTVL.

J is TRBJ2-7 and V is TRBV3-1; the D gene TCRdb calls, TRBD2, cannot be checked with no DNA. The germline V gene has CDR1 LGHDT and CDR2 YNNKEL (reference sequence). CDR3 length: 14 amino acids. The chain's CDR3 is CASSQAASSYEQYF.

The chain uses TRBV27 and TRBJ2-7; TCRdb's assignment of TRBD2 cannot be checked, as there is no DNA. This CDR3 spans 17 amino acids. CDR1 and CDR2 (germline): MNHEY, SMNVEV (reference sequence). CDR3 amino acids: CASSLRLAGGVADEQYF.

V usage is TRBV6-2 or TRBV6-3 and J usage is TRBJ2-3; TCRdb outputs TRBD2, but without DNA this stays unchecked. Germline loops: CDR1 MNHEY, CDR2 SVGEGT. The CDR3 loop spans 16 amino acids. The CDR3 region is CASSKRLAGGTDTQYF.

This rearrangement joins TRBV7-8 to TRBJ1-1. Germline V gene sequence: CDR1 SGHVS, CDR2 FQNEAQ. The CDR3 contains 16 residues. The chain's CDR3 is CASSELYRARNTEAFF.

This CDR3 is CASSYSKAVRQPQHF. The genes are TRBV6-5 and TRBJ1-5. The CDR3 covers 15 residues. Germline CDR1 MNHEY, CDR2 SVGAGI.